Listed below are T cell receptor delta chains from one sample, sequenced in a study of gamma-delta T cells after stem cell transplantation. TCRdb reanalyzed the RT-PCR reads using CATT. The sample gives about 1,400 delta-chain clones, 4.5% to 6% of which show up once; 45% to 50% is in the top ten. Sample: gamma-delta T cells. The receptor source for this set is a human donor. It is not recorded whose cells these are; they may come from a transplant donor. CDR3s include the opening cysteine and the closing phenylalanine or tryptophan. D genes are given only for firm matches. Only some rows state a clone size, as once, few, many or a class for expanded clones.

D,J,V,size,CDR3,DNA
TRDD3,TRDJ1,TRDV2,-,CACDTVTGGESYTDKLIF,TGTGCCTGTGACACCGTGACTGGGGGGGAATCATACACTGATAAACTCATCTTT
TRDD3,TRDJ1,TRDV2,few,CACDAVLGDYSKYTDKLIF,TGTGCCTGTGACGCCGTACTGGGGGATTATTCAAAGTACACCGATAAACTCATCTTT
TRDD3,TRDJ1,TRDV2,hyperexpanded,CACDIVTTGGYAGKLIF,TGTGCCTGTGACATCGTTACGACTGGGGGATACGCTGGGAAACTCATCTTT
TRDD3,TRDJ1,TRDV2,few,CACDTLRVGDISLIDKLIF,TGTGCCTGTGACACTCTTCGAGTGGGGGATATTTCTTTAATCGATAAACTCATCTTT
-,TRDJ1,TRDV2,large,CACDTVMATDKLIF,TGTGCCTGTGACACCGTTATGGCGACCGATAAACTCATCTTT
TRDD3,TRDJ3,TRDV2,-,CACDTVGGSSSSCDTRPMFF,TGTGCCTGTGACACGGTTGGGGGATCGTCGAGCTCCTGTGACACCCGACCGATGTTTTTC
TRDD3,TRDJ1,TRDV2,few,CACDGVLGTRTYTDKLIF,TGTGCCTGTGACGGAGTACTGGGGACCCGGACCTACACCGATAAACTCATCTTT
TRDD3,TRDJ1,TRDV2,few,CACDTVGGYGTDKLIF,TGTGCCTGTGACACCGTGGGGGGATACGGCACCGATAAACTCATCTTT
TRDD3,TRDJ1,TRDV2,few,CACDTLGDRIKDKLIF,TGTGCCTGTGACACCCTGGGGGATAGAATTAAGGATAAACTCATCTTT
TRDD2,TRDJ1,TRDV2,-,CACDIIPTRYGHTEYTDKLIF,TGTGCCTGTGACATTATTCCTACGAGGTACGGGCACACTGAGTACACCGATAAACTCATCTTT
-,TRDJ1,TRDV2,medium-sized,CACDTELTDKLIF,TGTGCCTGTGACACCGAGCTCACCGATAAACTCATCTTT
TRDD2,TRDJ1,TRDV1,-,CALGELRTSYDTEDTDKLIF,TGTGCTCTTGGGGAACTAAGAACTTCCTACGATACGGAGGACACCGATAAACTCATCTTT
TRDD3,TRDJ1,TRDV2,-,CACDTLGDTRYTDKLIF,TGTGCCTGTGACACTCTGGGGGATACCCGGTACACCGATAAACTCATCTTT
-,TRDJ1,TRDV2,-,CACDKLYARGATGPDKLIF,TGTGCCTGTGACAAGCTCTACGCTCGGGGGGCCACAGGTCCCGATAAACTCATCTTT
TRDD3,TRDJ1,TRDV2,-,CACDCLGGGYANDKLIF,TGTGCCTGTGACTGCCTCGGTGGGGGATACGCAAACGATAAACTCATCTTT
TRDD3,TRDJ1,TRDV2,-,CACDVLGAADKLIF,TGTGCCTGTGACGTACTGGGGGCCGCCGATAAACTCATCTTT
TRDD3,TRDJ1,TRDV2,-,CACDTLGGIQADKLIF,TGTGCCTGTGACACTTTAGGGGGGATACAGGCCGATAAACTCATCTTT
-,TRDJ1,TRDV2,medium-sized,CACDTLRTLVDEGELIF,TGTGCCTGTGACACCTTAAGAACGCTGGTGGATGAGGGTGAACTCATCTTT
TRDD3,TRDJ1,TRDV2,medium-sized,CACDTVATGDPYTDKLIF,TGTGCCTGTGACACCGTAGCAACTGGGGACCCGTACACCGATAAACTCATCTTT
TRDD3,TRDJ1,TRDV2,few,CACEKLGTYTDKLIF,TGTGCCTGTGAAAAACTGGGGACCTACACCGATAAACTCATCTTT
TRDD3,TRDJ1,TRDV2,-,CACDTLGAYDKLIF,TGTGCCTGTGACACCCTGGGGGCTTACGATAAACTCATCTTT
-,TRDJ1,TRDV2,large,CACDKLYDRGATGPDKLIF,TGTGCCTGTGACAAGCTCTACGATCGGGGGGCCACAGGGCCCGATAAACTCATCTTT
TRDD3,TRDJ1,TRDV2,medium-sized,CACDTVSSRSTGGYDDTLIF,TGTGCCTGTGACACCGTCTCCTCCCGTTCTACTGGGGGATATGACGATACACTCATCTTT
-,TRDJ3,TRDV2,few,CACDTVKGGVSSCDTRPMFF,TGTGCCTGTGACACGGTCAAGGGGGGTGTAAGCTCCTGTGACACCCGACCGATGTTTTTC
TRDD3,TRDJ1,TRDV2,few,CAVNWLGASYTDKLIF,TGTGCCGTGAACTGGCTGGGGGCATCGTACACCGATAAACTCATCTTT